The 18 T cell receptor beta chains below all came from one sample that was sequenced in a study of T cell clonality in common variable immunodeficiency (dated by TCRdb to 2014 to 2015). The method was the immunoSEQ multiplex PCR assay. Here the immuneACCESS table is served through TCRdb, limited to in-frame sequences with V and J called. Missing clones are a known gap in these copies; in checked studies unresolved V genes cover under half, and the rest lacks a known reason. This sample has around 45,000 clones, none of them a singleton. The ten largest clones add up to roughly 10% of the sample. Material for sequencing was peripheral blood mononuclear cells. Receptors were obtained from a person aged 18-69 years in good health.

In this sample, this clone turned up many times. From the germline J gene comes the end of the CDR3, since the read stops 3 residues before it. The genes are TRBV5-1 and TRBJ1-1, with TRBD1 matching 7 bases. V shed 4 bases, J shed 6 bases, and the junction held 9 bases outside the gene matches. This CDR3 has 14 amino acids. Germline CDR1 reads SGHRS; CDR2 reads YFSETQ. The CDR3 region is CASSVTGSGAEAFF. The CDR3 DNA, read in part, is TGCGCCAGCAGCGTGACAGGGTCTGGGGCTGAA.

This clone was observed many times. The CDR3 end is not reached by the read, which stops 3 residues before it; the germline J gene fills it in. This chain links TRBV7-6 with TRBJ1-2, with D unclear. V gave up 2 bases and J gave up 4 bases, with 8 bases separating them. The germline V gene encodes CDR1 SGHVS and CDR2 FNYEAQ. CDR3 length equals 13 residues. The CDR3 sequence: CASSLNIVYGYTF. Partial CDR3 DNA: TGTGCCAGCAGCTTAAACATTGTCTATGGC. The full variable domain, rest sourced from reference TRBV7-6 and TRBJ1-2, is GAGVSQSPRYKVTKRGQDVALRCDPISGHVSLYWYRQALGQGPEFLTYFNYEAQQDKSGLPNDRFSAERPEGSISTLTIQRTEQRDSAMYRCASSLNIVYGYTFGSGTRLTVV.

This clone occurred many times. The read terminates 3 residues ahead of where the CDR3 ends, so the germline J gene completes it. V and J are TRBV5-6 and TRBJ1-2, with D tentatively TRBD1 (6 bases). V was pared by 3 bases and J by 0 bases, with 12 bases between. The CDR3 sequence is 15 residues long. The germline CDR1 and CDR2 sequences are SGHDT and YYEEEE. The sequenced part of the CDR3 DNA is TGTGCCAGCAGCTGGTCAGGGGAAGCTAACTATGGC. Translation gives CASSWSGEANYG. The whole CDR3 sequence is CASSWSGEANYGYTF.

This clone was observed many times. The CDR3 loop is CASSRINAGEKLFF. CDR3 DNA (partial): TGTGCCAGCAGCCGTATAAACGCAGGGGAAAAA. The chain has TRBV5-5 and TRBJ1-4; D is perhaps TRBD1 (5 bases). The read terminates 3 residues before the CDR3 end, so the remaining end is supplied by the germline J gene. Trimming stripped 4 bases from V and 8 bases from J, with 15 bases between. The CDR3 is 14 residues long. The germline gives CDR1 SGHKS, CDR2 YYEKEE (reference sequence). Full variable domain (remainder filled in from reference TRBV5-5 and TRBJ1-4): DAGVTQSPTHLIKTRGQQVTLRCSPISGHKSVSWYQQVLGQGPQFIFQYYEKEERGRGNFPDRFSARQFPNYSSELNVNALLLGDSALYLCASSRINAGEKLFFGSGTQLSVL.

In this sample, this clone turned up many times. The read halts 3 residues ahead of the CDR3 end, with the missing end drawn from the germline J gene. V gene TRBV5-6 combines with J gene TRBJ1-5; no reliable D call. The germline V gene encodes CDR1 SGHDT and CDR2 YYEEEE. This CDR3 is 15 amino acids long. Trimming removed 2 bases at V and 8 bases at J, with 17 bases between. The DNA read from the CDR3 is TGTGCCAGCAGCTTAACCCGAACAGTACTTGAGCCC. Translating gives CASSLTRTVLEP. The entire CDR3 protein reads CASSLTRTVLEPQHF.

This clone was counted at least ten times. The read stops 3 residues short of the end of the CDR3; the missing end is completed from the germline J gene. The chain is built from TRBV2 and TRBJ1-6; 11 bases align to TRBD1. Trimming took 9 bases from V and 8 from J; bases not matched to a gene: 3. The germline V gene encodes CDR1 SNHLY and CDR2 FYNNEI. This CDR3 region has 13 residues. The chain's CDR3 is CARQGQGDSPLHF. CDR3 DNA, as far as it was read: TGTGCCAGACAGGGACAGGGGGATTCACCC.

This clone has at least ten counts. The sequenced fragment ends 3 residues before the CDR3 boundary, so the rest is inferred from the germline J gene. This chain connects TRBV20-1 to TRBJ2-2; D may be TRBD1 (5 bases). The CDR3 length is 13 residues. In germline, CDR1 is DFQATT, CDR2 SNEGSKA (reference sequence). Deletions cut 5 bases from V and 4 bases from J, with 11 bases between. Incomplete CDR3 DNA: TGCAGTGCTGGTGGGGCTAGCACCGGGGAG. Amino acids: CSAGGASTGE. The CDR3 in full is CSAGGASTGELFF.

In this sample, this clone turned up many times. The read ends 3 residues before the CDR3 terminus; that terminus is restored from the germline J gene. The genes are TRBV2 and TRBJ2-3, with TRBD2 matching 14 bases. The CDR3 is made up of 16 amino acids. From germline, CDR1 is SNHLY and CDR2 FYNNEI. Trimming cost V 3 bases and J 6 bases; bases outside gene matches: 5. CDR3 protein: CASSEGLAGVLDTQYF. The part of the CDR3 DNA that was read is TGTGCCAGCAGTGAGGGACTAGCGGGAGTCTTGGATACG.

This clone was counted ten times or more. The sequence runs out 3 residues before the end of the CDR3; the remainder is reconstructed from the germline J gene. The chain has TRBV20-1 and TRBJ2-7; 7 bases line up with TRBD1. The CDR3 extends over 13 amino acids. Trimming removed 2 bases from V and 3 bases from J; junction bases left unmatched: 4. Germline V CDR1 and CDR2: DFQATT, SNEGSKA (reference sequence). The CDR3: CSARQQGVYEQYF. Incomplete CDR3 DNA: TGCAGTGCTAGACAGCAGGGGGTCTACGAG.

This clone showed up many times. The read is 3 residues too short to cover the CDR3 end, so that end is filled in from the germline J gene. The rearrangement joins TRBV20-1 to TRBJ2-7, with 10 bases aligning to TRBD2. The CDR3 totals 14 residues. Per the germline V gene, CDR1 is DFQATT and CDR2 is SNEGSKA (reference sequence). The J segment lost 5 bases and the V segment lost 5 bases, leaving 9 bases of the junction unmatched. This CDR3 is CSAGRLAGGNEQYF. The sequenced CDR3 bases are TGCAGTGCTGGGCGACTAGCGGGCGGCAACGAG.

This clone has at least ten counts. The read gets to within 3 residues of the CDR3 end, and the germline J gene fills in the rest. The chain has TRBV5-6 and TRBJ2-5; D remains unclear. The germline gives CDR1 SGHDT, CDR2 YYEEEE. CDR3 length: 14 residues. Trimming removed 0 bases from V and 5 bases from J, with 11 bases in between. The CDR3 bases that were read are TGTGCCAGCAGCTTGGATCAACGAAGGGAGACC. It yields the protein CASSLDQRRET. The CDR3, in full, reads CASSLDQRRETQYF.

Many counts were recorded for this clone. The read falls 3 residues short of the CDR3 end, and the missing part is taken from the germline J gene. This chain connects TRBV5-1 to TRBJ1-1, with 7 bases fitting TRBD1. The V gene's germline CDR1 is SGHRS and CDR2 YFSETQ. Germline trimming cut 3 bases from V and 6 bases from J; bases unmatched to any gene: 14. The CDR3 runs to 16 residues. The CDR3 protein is CASSWGTASAGAEAFF. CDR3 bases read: TGCGCCAGCAGCTGGGGGACAGCCTCCGCTGGCGCTGAA. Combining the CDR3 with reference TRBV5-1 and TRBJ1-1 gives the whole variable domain KAGVTQTPRYLIKTRGQQVTLSCSPISGHRSVSWYQQTPGQGLQFLFEYFSETQRNKGNFPGRFSGRQFSNSRSEMNVSTLELGDSALYLCASSWGTASAGAEAFFGQGTRLTVV.

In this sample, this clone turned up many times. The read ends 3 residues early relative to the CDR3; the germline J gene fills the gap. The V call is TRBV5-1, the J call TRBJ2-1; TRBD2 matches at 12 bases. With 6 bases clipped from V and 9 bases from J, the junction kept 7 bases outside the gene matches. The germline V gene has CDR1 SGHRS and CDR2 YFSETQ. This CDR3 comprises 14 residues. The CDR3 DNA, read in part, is TGCGCCAGCACGAGGCTAGCGGGAGGGGGTGAG. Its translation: CASTRLAGGGE. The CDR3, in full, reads CASTRLAGGGEQFF.

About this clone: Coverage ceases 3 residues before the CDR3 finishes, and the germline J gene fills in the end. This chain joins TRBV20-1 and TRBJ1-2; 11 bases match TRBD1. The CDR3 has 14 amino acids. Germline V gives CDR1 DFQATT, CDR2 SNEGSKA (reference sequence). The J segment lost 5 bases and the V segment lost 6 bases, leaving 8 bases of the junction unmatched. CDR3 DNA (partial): TGCAGTGCGAAGGGACAGGGGGTGCCTTATGGC. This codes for CSAKGQGVPYG. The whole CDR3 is CSAKGQGVPYGYTF.

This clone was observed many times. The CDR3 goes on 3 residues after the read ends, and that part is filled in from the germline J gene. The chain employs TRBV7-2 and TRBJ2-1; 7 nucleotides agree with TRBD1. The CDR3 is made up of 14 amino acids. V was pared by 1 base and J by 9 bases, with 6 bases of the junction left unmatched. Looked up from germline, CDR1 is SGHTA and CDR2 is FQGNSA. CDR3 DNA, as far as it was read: TGTGCCAGCAGCTTAGGGCAGGGGGTGAGTGAG. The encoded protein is CASSLGQGVSE. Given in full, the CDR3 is CASSLGQGVSEQFF.

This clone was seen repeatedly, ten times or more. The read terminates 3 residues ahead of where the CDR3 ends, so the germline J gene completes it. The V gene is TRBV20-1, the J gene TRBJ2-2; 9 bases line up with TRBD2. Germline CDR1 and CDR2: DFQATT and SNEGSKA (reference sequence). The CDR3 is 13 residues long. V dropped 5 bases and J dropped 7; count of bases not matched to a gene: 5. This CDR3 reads CSAAGLALGELFF. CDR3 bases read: TGCAGTGCTGCGGGACTAGCCCTCGGGGAG.

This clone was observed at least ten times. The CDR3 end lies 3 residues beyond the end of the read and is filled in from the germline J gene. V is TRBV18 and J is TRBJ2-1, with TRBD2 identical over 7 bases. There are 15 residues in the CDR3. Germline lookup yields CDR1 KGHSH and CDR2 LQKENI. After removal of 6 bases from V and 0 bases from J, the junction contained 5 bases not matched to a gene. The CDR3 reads CASSLGRGSYNEQFF. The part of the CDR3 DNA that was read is TGTGCCAGCTCCCTGGGGAGGGGCTCCTACAATGAG.

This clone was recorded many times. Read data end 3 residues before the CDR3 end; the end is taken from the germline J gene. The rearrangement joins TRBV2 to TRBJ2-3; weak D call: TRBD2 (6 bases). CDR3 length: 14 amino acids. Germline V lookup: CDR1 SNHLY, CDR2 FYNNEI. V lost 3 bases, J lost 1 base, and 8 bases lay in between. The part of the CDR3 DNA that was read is TGTGCCAGCAGTGACACGGGGGGCACAGATACG. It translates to CASSDTGGTDT. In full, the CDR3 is CASSDTGGTDTQYF.